One and the same sample provided the 20 T cell receptor beta chains below, sequenced in a study of blood T cell repertoires in COVID-19. Produced via immunoSEQ multiplex PCR; TCRdb's table is partial and in-frame only. This table holds some 83,000 clones, roughly 90% found once. The material sequenced was peripheral blood. The source of these receptors is a man aged 50-59 years with acute or convalescent COVID-19.

The chain carries TRBV14 and TRBJ2-2; D is perhaps TRBD1 (7 bases). The CDR3 runs to 15 residues. With 4 bases removed from V and 4 bases from J, the gap between germline ends came to 13 bases. Looked up from germline, CDR1 is SGHDN and CDR2 is FVKESK. Written as DNA, the CDR3 is TGTGCCAGCAGCCCCAACAGGGGAGGCACCGGGGAGCTGTTTTTT. It codes for CASSPNRGGTGELFF.

In DNA form, the CDR3 reads TGTGCCTGGAGTGACAGTTACAATGAGCAGTTCTTC. This gives the protein CAWSDSYNEQFF. The V gene is TRBV30, the J gene TRBJ2-1; D unresolved. V lost 1 base to trimming and J lost 4 bases, with 5 bases between them. In germline, CDR1 is GTSNPN, CDR2 SVGIG (reference sequence). The CDR3 consists of 12 residues.

The CDR3 loop reads CASSLGEEGVYEQYV. As DNA, the CDR3 is TGTGCCAGCAGCTTAGGTGAAGAAGGAGTCTACGAGCAGTACGTC. The rearrangement links TRBV5-5 to TRBJ2-7; no clear D gene. V shed 2 bases and J shed 3 bases, with 15 bases lying between them. The CDR3 contains 15 residues. From germline, CDR1 is SGHKS and CDR2 YYEKEE (reference sequence).

The chain carries TRBV7-6 and TRBJ2-3, with 10 bases matching TRBD2. The CDR3 spans 18 residues. Trimming at V came to 2 bases and at J to 2 bases, leaving 10 bases not matched to a gene. In germline, CDR1 is SGHVS, CDR2 FNYEAQ. For the CDR3, the DNA is TGTGCCAGCAGCTTACACCCACCCGGACTAGCGGACACAGATACGCAGTATTTT. Translated: CASSLHPPGLADTDTQYF.

CDR3 sequence reads: CASSPGTGGWRTEAFF. The CDR3 DNA reads as TGTGCCAGCAGCCCCGGGACAGGGGGGTGGAGGACTGAAGCTTTCTTT. V usage is TRBV6-6 and J usage is TRBJ1-1, with 11 bases lining up with TRBD1. Germline V gene data show CDR1 as MNHNY and CDR2 as SVGAGI (reference sequence). Trimming at V came to 6 bases and at J to 5 bases, leaving 11 bases not matched to a gene. The CDR3 sequence is 16 residues long.

The chain employs TRBV4-3 and TRBJ2-2; weak D call: TRBD1 (6 bases). The CDR3 consists of 16 residues. V was shortened by 4 bases and J by 0 bases, with 12 bases between the two germline ends. CDR1 and CDR2 (germline): LGHNA, YSLEER. Written as DNA, the CDR3 is TGCGCCAGCAGCCCAACGGACAGAACGAACACCGGGGAGCTGTTTTTT. This codes for CASSPTDRTNTGELFF.

The J gene is TRBJ1-3, the V gene TRBV6-5; D might be TRBD1 (5 bases). CDR1 MNHEY and CDR2 SVGAGI come from the germline V gene. There are 15 residues in the CDR3. Deletions cut 6 bases from V and 3 bases from J, with 15 bases between. DNA for the CDR3: TGTGCCAGCAGGGGTCCCACAGGAGTTGGAAACACCATATATTTT. Protein: CASRGPTGVGNTIYF.

The chain combines TRBV4-1 with TRBJ2-5; TRBD1 aligns across 7 bases. The CDR3 runs to 15 residues. Germline V gene lookup returns CDR1 MGHRA and CDR2 YSYEKL. With 4 bases clipped from V and 4 bases from J, the junction kept 9 bases outside the gene matches. The CDR3 loop reads CASSRVGGLGETQYF. The CDR3 coding sequence is TGCGCCAGCAGCCGGGTAGGGGGCCTAGGAGAGACCCAGTACTTC.

The chain employs TRBV29-1 and TRBJ1-3; no clear D. Trimming cost V 2 bases and J 1 base, with 9 bases left between them. CDR1 is SQVTM, CDR2 ANQGSEA, per germline. This CDR3 is 14 amino acids long. The CDR3 is CSVEPGVSGNTIYF. The CDR3 DNA reads TGCAGCGTTGAACCCGGGGTGTCTGGAAACACCATATATTTT.

The chain has TRBV29-1 and TRBJ1-1; D is undetermined. The CDR3 has 12 amino acids. Germline CDR1 SQVTM, CDR2 ANQGSEA. Trimming stripped 4 bases from V and 5 bases from J, with 11 bases between. The CDR3 nucleotides read TGCAGCGTTGTAGCCGGGAGTACTGAAGCTTTCTTT. This encodes CSVVAGSTEAFF.

This chain joins TRBV6-1 and TRBJ2-3, with D uncertain. Trimming left V 3 bases short and J 0 bases short, with 7 bases between. The CDR3 consists of 14 residues. The V gene's germline CDR1 is MNHNS and CDR2 SASEGT. CDR3 nucleotide sequence: TGTGCCAGCAGTGACCTCTTTAGCACAGATACGCAGTATTTT. Translating gives CASSDLFSTDTQYF.

This clone was counted a single time. The V and J genes are TRBV5-4 and TRBJ1-1; D is possibly TRBD1 (6 bases). The V gene lost 0 bases and the J gene lost 1 base, with 13 bases spanning the gap. CDR1 is SGHNT and CDR2 is YYREEE in the germline V gene (reference sequence). This CDR3 spans 16 amino acids. In DNA, the CDR3 is TGTGCCAGCAGCTTGGAAGGAGGACAGAGGAACACTGAAGCTTTCTTT. This encodes CASSLEGGQRNTEAFF.

The CDR3 DNA reads as TGTGCCAGCTCACTAGGGACAGGGGCGACAGATACGCAGTATTTT. Its protein product is CASSLGTGATDTQYF. The chain employs TRBV18 and TRBJ2-3; 10 bases align to TRBD1. This CDR3 spans 15 amino acids. The germline gives CDR1 KGHSH, CDR2 LQKENI. V lost 4 bases to trimming and J lost 3 bases; unmatched junction nucleotides: 4.

The J gene is TRBJ1-6, the V gene TRBV5-1; D might be TRBD1 (6 bases). Germline V gene sequence: CDR1 SGHRS, CDR2 YFSETQ. Trimming removed 0 bases from V and 14 bases from J, with 15 bases in between. CDR3 size: 14 residues. CDR3 loop: CASSLANLGATLHF. The CDR3, as DNA: TGCGCCAGCAGCTTGGCCAACTTGGGGGCGACCCTCCACTTT.

This chain connects TRBV18 to TRBJ2-1; D gene uncertain. The CDR3 has 15 amino acids. Germline CDR1 KGHSH, CDR2 LQKENI. Trimming removed 3 bases at V and 9 bases at J, with 18 bases between. The CDR3 nucleotides are TGTGCCAGCTCACCGGCCGTAAACGGAGCGAGTGAGCAGTTCTTC. Its translation is CASSPAVNGASEQFF.

The chain couples TRBV2 to TRBJ2-3; 12 nucleotides agree with TRBD1. V lost 4 bases and J lost 4; bases outside the gene matches: 3. This CDR3 comprises 15 residues. Germline values: CDR1 SNHLY, CDR2 FYNNEI. The CDR3, as DNA: TGTGCCAGCAGTGCCGGGACAGGGGGCCCAGATACGCAGTATTTT. Residues: CASSAGTGGPDTQYF.

This chain connects TRBV5-1 to TRBJ2-2, with a possible D match to TRBD1 (5 bases). The CDR3 length is 14 residues. The germline gives CDR1 SGHRS, CDR2 YFSETQ. Deletions cut 5 bases from V and 6 bases from J, with 14 bases between. CDR3 in DNA: TGCGCCAGCAGATTGTGGCCAGGGCCCGGGGAGCTGTTTTTT. Encoded protein: CASRLWPGPGELFF.

The sample holds one count of this clone. This chain links TRBV11-2 with TRBJ2-5; 13 nucleotides match TRBD2. CDR1 is SGHAT and CDR2 is FQNNGV in the germline V gene. This CDR3 comprises 13 residues. The ends lost 4 bases at V and 9 bases at J; junction bases unmatched: 2. CDR3 bases: TGTGCCAGCAGCTCCGGGACTAGCGGGGCCCAGTACTTC. Encoded protein: CASSSGTSGAQYF.

The chain has TRBV24-1 and TRBJ1-4; D may be TRBD1 (5 bases). This CDR3 is built from 12 residues. Germline CDR1 reads KGHDR; CDR2 reads SFDVKD. The V and J ends lost 7 bases and 8 bases respectively, with 10 bases between them. The CDR3 region is CATRGVREKLFF. The CDR3 nucleotides are TGTGCCACCAGAGGGGTACGGGAAAAACTGTTTTTT.

The gene calls are TRBV5-5 and TRBJ1-6, with D tentatively TRBD1 (6 bases). V lost 4 bases and J lost 10, with 18 bases in between. The V gene's germline CDR1 is SGHKS and CDR2 YYEKEE (reference sequence). This CDR3 has 15 residues. CDR3 protein: CASSPEGGAKSPLHF. The CDR3 DNA follows: TGTGCCAGCAGCCCCGAGGGGGGGGCAAAATCACCCCTCCACTTT.